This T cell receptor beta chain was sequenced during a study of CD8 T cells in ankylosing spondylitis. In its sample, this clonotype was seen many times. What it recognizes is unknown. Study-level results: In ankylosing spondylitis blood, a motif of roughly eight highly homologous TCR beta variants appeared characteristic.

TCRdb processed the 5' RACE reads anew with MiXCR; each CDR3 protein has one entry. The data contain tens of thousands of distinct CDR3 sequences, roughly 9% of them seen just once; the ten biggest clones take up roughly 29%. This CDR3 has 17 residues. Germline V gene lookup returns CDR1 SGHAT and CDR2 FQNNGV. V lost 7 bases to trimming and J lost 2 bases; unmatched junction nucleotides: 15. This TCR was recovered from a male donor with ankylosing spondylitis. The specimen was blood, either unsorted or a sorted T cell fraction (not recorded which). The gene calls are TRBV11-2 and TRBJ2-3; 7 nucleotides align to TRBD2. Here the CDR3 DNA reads TGTGCCAGCACCCCTCGGGGGGAGCCCCTCTACACAGATACGCAGTATTTT. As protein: CASTPRGEPLYTDTQYF.